A selection of T cell receptor beta chains follows, all from one sample in a study of spatial heterogeneity in lung cancer. A single record per CDR3 protein comes from TCRdb applying MiXCR to the 5' RACE reads. The data show some 120,000 distinct CDR3 sequences, with 12% seen just once and roughly 17% held by the top ten. This specimen consisted of PBMCs, obtained at follow-up. The receptors derive from a male donor with early-stage non-small cell lung cancer. Both conserved end residues are part of each CDR3. Clone size is given for some rows only: seen once, a few or many times, or a class if the clone is expanded.

clone size: many
J gene: TRBJ1-4
V gene: TRBV7-9
CDR3 protein: CASSPKEAQGFEKLFF

clone size: many
J gene: TRBJ2-7
V gene: TRBV20-1
CDR3 protein: CSAHLPGVPNEQYF

clone size: few
J gene: TRBJ1-1
V gene: TRBV5-1
CDR3 protein: CASSWRQSGGEAFF

clone size: few
J gene: TRBJ1-2
V gene: TRBV29-1
CDR3 protein: CSVEKGPGYTF

clone size: many
J gene: TRBJ2-1
V gene: TRBV24-1
CDR3 protein: CATGPGTSGTVEQFF

clone size: many
J gene: TRBJ1-2
V gene: TRBV28
CDR3 protein: CASSTLGQAAGYTF

clone size: NA
J gene: TRBJ1-5
V gene: TRBV19
CDR3 protein: CASSIFDSNQPQHF

clone size: few
J gene: TRBJ1-5
V gene: TRBV9
CDR3 protein: CASSVSGGLNQPQHF

clone size: few
J gene: TRBJ2-5
V gene: TRBV7-9
CDR3 protein: CASSLAPGVDATQYF

clone size: NA
J gene: TRBJ1-4
V gene: TRBV7-3
CDR3 protein: CASSRFVWATNEKLFF

clone size: few
J gene: TRBJ2-2
V gene: TRBV7-2
CDR3 protein: CASSTSGANTGELFF

clone size: NA
J gene: TRBJ2-1
V gene: TRBV9
CDR3 protein: CASSPREKSYNEQFF

clone size: many
J gene: TRBJ2-5
V gene: TRBV9
CDR3 protein: CASSVNPYQETQYF

clone size: many
J gene: TRBJ2-2
V gene: TRBV9
CDR3 protein: CASSLSGELFF

clone size: NA
J gene: TRBJ2-5
V gene: TRBV27
CDR3 protein: CASRTSGGPRGTQYF

clone size: many
J gene: TRBJ2-3
V gene: TRBV9
CDR3 protein: CASSLGTSGATDTQYF

clone size: NA
J gene: TRBJ1-4
V gene: TRBV6-2/TRBV6-3
CDR3 protein: CASSYGGQINEKLFF

clone size: many
J gene: TRBJ2-7
V gene: TRBV5-1
CDR3 protein: CASSRPNAYEQYF

clone size: NA
J gene: TRBJ2-1
V gene: TRBV12-3/TRBV12-4
CDR3 protein: CASSLWQGIKFF

clone size: few
J gene: TRBJ1-5
V gene: TRBV24-1
CDR3 protein: CATSGAGGNQPQHF

clone size: many
J gene: TRBJ2-3
V gene: TRBV7-2
CDR3 protein: CASSSISGGSTDTQYF

clone size: few
J gene: TRBJ2-7
V gene: TRBV20-1
CDR3 protein: CSATGTPGYDEQYF

clone size: many
J gene: TRBJ2-1
V gene: TRBV11-2
CDR3 protein: CASSLEGLRFNEQFF

clone size: many
J gene: TRBJ1-2
V gene: TRBV28
CDR3 protein: CASSLSGLYGYTF

clone size: many
J gene: TRBJ1-5
V gene: TRBV6-1
CDR3 protein: CASRHGLQPQHF

clone size: many
J gene: TRBJ1-2
V gene: TRBV6-4
CDR3 protein: CASSAEEGLYGYTF

clone size: many
J gene: TRBJ2-1
V gene: TRBV7-2
CDR3 protein: CASSQVRIPGNEQFF

clone size: NA
J gene: TRBJ2-1
V gene: TRBV7-9
CDR3 protein: CASSLAGLAPDNEQFF

clone size: NA
J gene: TRBJ1-3
V gene: TRBV20-1
CDR3 protein: CSARDWDRGGNTIYF

clone size: many
J gene: TRBJ2-1
V gene: TRBV4-1
CDR3 protein: CASSQDGQPYNEQFF

clone size: many
J gene: TRBJ2-3
V gene: TRBV6-2/TRBV6-3
CDR3 protein: CASGRGDTDTQYF

clone size: medium-sized
J gene: TRBJ2-6
V gene: TRBV5-1
CDR3 protein: CASSLRLSGANVLTF

clone size: many
J gene: TRBJ2-7
V gene: TRBV29-1
CDR3 protein: CSVEFGSGSYEQYF